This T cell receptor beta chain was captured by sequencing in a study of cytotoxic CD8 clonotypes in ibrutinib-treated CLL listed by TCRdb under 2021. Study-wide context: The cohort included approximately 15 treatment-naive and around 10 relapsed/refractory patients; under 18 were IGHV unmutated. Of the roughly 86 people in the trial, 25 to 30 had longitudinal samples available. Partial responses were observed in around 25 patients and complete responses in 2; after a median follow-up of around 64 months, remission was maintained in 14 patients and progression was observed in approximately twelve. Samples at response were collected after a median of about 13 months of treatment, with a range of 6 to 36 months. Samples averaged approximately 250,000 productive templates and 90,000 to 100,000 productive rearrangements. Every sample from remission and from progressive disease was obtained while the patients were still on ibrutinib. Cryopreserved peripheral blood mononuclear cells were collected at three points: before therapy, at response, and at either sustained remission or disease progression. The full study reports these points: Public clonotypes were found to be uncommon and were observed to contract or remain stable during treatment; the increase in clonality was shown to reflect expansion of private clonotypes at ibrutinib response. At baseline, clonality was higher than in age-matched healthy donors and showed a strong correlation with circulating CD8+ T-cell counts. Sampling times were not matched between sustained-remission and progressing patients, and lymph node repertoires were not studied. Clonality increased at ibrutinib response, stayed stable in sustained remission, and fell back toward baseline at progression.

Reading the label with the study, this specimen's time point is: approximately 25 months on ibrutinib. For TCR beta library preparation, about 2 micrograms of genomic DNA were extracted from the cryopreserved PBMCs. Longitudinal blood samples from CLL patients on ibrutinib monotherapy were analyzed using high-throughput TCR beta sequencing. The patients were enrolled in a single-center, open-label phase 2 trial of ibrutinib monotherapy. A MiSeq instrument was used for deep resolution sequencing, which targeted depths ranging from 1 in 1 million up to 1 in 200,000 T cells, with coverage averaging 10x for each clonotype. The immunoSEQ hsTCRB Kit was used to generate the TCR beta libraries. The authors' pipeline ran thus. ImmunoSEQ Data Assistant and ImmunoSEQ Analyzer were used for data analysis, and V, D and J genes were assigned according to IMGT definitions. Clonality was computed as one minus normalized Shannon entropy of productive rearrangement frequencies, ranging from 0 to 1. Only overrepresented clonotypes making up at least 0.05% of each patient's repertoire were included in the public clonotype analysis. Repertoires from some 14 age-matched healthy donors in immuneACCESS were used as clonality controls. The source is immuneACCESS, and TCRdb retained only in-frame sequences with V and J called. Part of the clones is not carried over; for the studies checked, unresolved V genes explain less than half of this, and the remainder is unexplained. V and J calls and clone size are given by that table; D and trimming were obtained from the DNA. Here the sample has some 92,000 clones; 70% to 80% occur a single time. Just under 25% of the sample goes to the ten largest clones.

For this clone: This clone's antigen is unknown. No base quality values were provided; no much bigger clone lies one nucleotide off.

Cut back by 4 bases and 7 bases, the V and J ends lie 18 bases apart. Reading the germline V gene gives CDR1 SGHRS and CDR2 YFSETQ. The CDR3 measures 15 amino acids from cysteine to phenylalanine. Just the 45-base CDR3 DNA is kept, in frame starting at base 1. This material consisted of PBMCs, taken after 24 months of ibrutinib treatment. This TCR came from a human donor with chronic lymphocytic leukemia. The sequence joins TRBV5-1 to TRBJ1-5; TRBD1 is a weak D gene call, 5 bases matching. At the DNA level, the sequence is TGCGCCAGCAGCCCTGCGTCCGGGGCGAGGCAGCCCCAGCATTTT. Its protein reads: CASSPASGARQPQHF.